This TCR beta chain was sequenced during a study of blood T cell repertoires in COVID-19. Study context: The United States, Italy and Spain were the sources of the acute and convalescent COVID-19 samples. Sources were T cells, B-cell-depleted T cells, or PBMCs; the material itself was cDNA or gDNA.

Seattle patient enrollment occurred during active infection, with longitudinal follow-up thereafter. As processed by the authors: Quantification of nucleated cells was approximated via reference gene primer amplification. Here immunoSEQ multiplex PCR was the method, and the copy in TCRdb shows in-frame clones only, minus some. V and J calls and clone size are copied from that table; D and trimming were computed from the DNA. The profile shows hundreds of thousands of clones, 80% to 90% of them singletons. Sequenced: peripheral blood. The sequence came from a woman aged 50 to 60 with COVID-19, enrolled during active disease.

The CDR3 DNA sequence: TGTGCCAGCTCAGCCAACAGGGGAAATTCACCCCTCCACTTT. This gives the protein CASSANRGNSPLHF. The rearrangement uses TRBV18 and TRBJ1-6, with 7 nucleotides matching TRBD1. Trimming took 5 bases from V and 7 from J; bases not matched to a gene: 5. CDR3 size: 14 residues. Per germline, CDR1 KGHSH and CDR2 LQKENI.